The 7 T cell receptor beta chains below come from one sample, sequenced in a study of T cells after yellow fever vaccination. A single record per CDR3 protein comes from TCRdb applying MiXCR to the 5' RACE reads. The sample lists some 200,000 distinct CDR3 sequences; 9.5% to 12% were seen once. This specimen consisted of CD8+ T cells sorted from PBMCs, obtained 15 days after the yellow fever booster vaccination. Every receptor here comes from a man between 18 and 35 years old who received the YFV17D yellow fever vaccine.

V gene TRBV7-9 combines with J gene TRBJ2-3; 7 positions match TRBD1. Germline V gene sequence: CDR1 SEHNR, CDR2 FQNEAQ (reference sequence). The CDR3 has 15 amino acids. The J segment lost 0 bases and the V segment lost 5 bases, leaving 5 bases of the junction unmatched. In DNA form, the CDR3 reads TGTGCCAGCAGCCCATGGGACAGAAGCACAGATACGCAGTATTTT. Translating gives CASSPWDRSTDTQYF. The full variable domain, rest sourced from reference TRBV7-9 and TRBJ2-3, is DTGVSQNPRHKITKRGQNVTFRCDPISEHNRLYWYRQTLGQGPEFLTYFQNEAQLEKSRLLSDRFSAERPKGSFSTLEIQRTEQGDSAMYLCASSPWDRSTDTQYFGPGTRLTVL.

This clonotype has more than one count but fewer than ten. The genes are TRBV12-5 and TRBJ2-5; 10 positions agree with TRBD2. V dropped 4 bases and J dropped 0; count of bases not matched to a gene: 2. This CDR3 has 15 residues. Per the germline V gene, CDR1 is LGHNT and CDR2 is FRNRAP. The CDR3 loop is CASGSGTSDQETQYF. The CDR3 nucleotides are TGTGCTAGTGGTTCCGGGACTAGCGACCAAGAGACCCAGTACTTC.

This clonotype came up many times. This rearrangement joins TRBV19 to TRBJ2-5; the D is unclear. Trimming stripped 3 bases from V and 3 bases from J, with 8 bases between. This CDR3 is 13 amino acids long. Per the germline V gene, CDR1 is LNHDA and CDR2 is SQIVND (reference sequence). The CDR3 protein is CASSIISKETQYF. CDR3 bases: TGTGCCAGTAGTATTATCTCTAAAGAGACCCAGTACTTC. The full variable domain, its missing parts supplied by reference TRBV19 and TRBJ2-5, is DGGITQSPKYLFRKEGQNVTLSCEQNLNHDAMYWYRQDPGQGLRLIYYSQIVNDFQKGDIAEGYSVSREKKESFPLTVTSAQKNPTAFYLCASSIISKETQYFGPGTRLLVL.

The rearrangement links TRBV6-2 or TRBV6-3 to TRBJ2-6; maybe TRBD1 (6 bases). The CDR3 contains 16 residues. Between the trimmed V and J ends, which lost 8 bases and 8 bases, there was a span of 22 bases. The germline CDR1 and CDR2 sequences are MNHEY and SVGEGT. In DNA, the CDR3 is TGTGCCAGCCCCTACGCCACCTCGGGACAACCCAACGTCCTGACTTTC. It yields the protein CASPYATSGQPNVLTF.

This clonotype was found many times. This chain joins TRBV4-1 and TRBJ1-5; D is perhaps TRBD1 (6 bases). CDR1 is MGHRA and CDR2 is YSYEKL in the germline V gene. The CDR3 totals 15 residues. Trimming left V 0 bases short and J 1 base short, with 7 bases between. CDR3 region: CASSQDTGSNQPQHF. CDR3 nucleotide sequence: TGCGCCAGCAGCCAAGACACAGGGAGCAATCAGCCCCAGCATTTT.

This clonotype was recorded a few times. The chain couples TRBV4-3 to TRBJ2-2, with D hard to call. With 1 base removed from V and 4 bases from J, the gap between germline ends came to 7 bases. This CDR3 comprises 14 residues. Germline loops: CDR1 LGHNA, CDR2 YSLEER. The CDR3 DNA reads TGCGCCAGCAGCCAAGGGACCTTCACCGGGGAGCTGTTTTTT. Its translation is CASSQGTFTGELFF.

The chain's CDR3 is CASSPMPASGGANTGELFF. CDR3 bases: TGTGCCAGCAGCCCGATGCCCGCTAGCGGGGGGGCGAACACCGGGGAGCTGTTTTTT. This chain links TRBV7-6 with TRBJ2-2; the match to TRBD2 covers 12 bases. From germline, CDR1 is SGHVS and CDR2 FNYEAQ. This CDR3 is 19 amino acids long. Trimming cost V 5 bases and J 0 bases; bases outside gene matches: 10.